The sequence of this T cell receptor beta chain was determined in a study of blood T cells in healthy people across ages. This CDR3 contains 16 residues. Per the germline V gene, CDR1 is LNHDA and CDR2 is SQIVND (reference sequence). V was clipped by 2 bases and J by 5 bases; unmatched bases: 5. The second PCR ran roughly 7 to 12 cycles with a sample-barcoded 5' primer and J-beta primers. TCRdb itself ran the 5' RACE reads through MiXCR, one entry per CDR3 protein. The table includes roughly 800,000 distinct CDR3 sequences, around a quarter detected once. In this sample, this clonotype turned up a few times. These data were also filed under a second study, of T cells of mothers and their children.

The sequencing sample was made of blood. The chain has TRBV19 and TRBJ2-2; 10 bases match TRBD1. The sequence derives from a boy aged 5-17 years in good health. The CDR3 loop is CASSIPRDRGTGELFF. CDR3 DNA sequence: TGTGCCAGTAGTATACCCCGGGACAGGGGAACCGGGGAGCTGTTTTTT.